The clone carrying this T cell receptor beta chain has more than one count but fewer than ten. Its antigen remains unidentified. Whenever a sample was processed, at least 6 million PBMCs were isolated. Germline V lookup: CDR1 SGHTA, CDR2 FQGNSA. This CDR3 has 15 residues. The V and J ends lost 2 bases and 8 bases, in that order; junction bases with no gene match: 6. Primers used in a second PCR of about 6 to 11 cycles were a sample-barcoded 5' primer and a J-beta primer mix. From each sample, at least 2.5 million paired-end reads containing CDR3 were obtained. TCRdb re-analysed the 5' RACE reads in MiXCR, keeping a single row per CDR3 protein. The table records roughly 1,800,000 distinct CDR3 sequences, less than 50% of them present only once. The data were obtained in a study of blood T cells in healthy people across ages. Findings of the study overall: Any changes in expanded clonotypes were possibly confounded, as donor CMV status remained unknown. Roughly linear age-related decline in beta diversity appeared, significant by age around 36.

This chain connects TRBV7-2 to TRBJ2-1, with 10 nucleotides matching TRBD2. The material sequenced was blood. This TCR was sampled from a middle-aged woman in good health. The CDR3, as DNA: TGTGCCAGCAGCTTATCAGCGGGGGGGCTGTATGAGCAGTTCTTC. Its translation: CASSLSAGGLYEQFF.